The 28 T cell receptor beta chains below were found in one sample sequenced in a study of vaccination effects on CD4 cells after COVID-19. What these receptors recognize is not known. Antigen-specific CD4+ T cells were first expanded with viral peptide pools by the ViraFEST assay and only then sequenced. Scientists isolated CD4+ T cells after a roughly 10-day culture period ended. Each participant was administered two doses of either the BNT162b2 or the mRNA-1273 vaccine. Measured with immunoSEQ multiplex PCR; TCRdb has only the in-frame clones, and not every one. Among 30,000 to 40,000 clones, about two thirds were seen once, and the ten largest hold 8% to 9%. The specimen comprised CD4+ T cells from PBMCs cultured with SARS-CoV-2 spike peptides, sampled after COVID-19 vaccination. The receptor set was obtained from a human donor who received a COVID-19 vaccine.

V gene TRBV6-5 combines with J gene TRBJ1-1; perhaps TRBD1 as D (5 bases). Trimming removed 10 bases from V and 4 bases from J, with 16 bases in between. CDR1 MNHEY and CDR2 SVGAGI come from the germline V gene. The CDR3 totals 13 residues. The chain's CDR3 is CAIRAGLITEAFF. CDR3 bases: TGTGCCATCCGAGCAGGGTTAATCACTGAAGCTTTCTTT.

The rearrangement links TRBV3-1 (or the pseudogene TRBV3-2) to TRBJ1-2, with D possibly being TRBD1 (5 bases). The germline CDR1 and CDR2 sequences are LGHDT and YNNKEL (reference sequence). The CDR3 consists of 13 residues. V was trimmed by 2 bases and J by 6 bases, leaving 10 bases between them. The CDR3 reads CASSQTSGNGYTF. As DNA, the CDR3 is TGTGCCAGCAGCCAAACGTCAGGGAATGGCTACACCTTC.

V usage is TRBV19 and J usage is TRBJ1-1, with 9 nucleotides matching TRBD1. CDR1 and CDR2 (germline): LNHDA, SQIVND (reference sequence). The CDR3 is 16 residues long. The ends lost 4 bases at V and 4 bases at J; junction bases unmatched: 10. CDR3 in amino acids: CASSTDSGQGGTEAFF. CDR3 in DNA: TGTGCCAGTAGTACGGACTCGGGACAGGGCGGCACTGAAGCTTTCTTT.

This clone was seen a single time. This rearrangement joins TRBV12-3 or TRBV12-4 to TRBJ1-1, with unresolved D. Trimming removed 3 bases from V and 1 base from J, with 6 bases in between. CDR3 length: 13 amino acids. The CDR3 bases are TGTGCCAGCAGTTTTCAAAGGAACACTGAAGCTTTCTTT. Encoded protein: CASSFQRNTEAFF.

V gene TRBV30 combines with J gene TRBJ1-1; 8 nucleotides line up with TRBD1. Trimming took 2 bases from V and 4 from J; bases not matched to a gene: 18. Germline V lookup: CDR1 GTSNPN, CDR2 SVGIG (reference sequence). The CDR3 spans 18 residues. The CDR3 nucleotides are TGTGCCTGGAGTCCTCGCCAGGGGGCGCGAACTAAGGTCACTGAAGCTTTCTTT. Encoded protein: CAWSPRQGARTKVTEAFF.

The chain joins TRBV7-9 to TRBJ1-1; 8 bases match TRBD1. Germline-derived CDR1 and CDR2 are SEHNR and FQNEAQ (reference sequence). V shed 5 bases, J shed 7 bases, and the junction held 9 bases outside the gene matches. The CDR3 spans 14 residues. Here the CDR3 reads CASSGRTGNDEAFF. CDR3 DNA: TGTGCCAGCAGCGGACGGACAGGGAATGATGAAGCTTTCTTT.

J is TRBJ2-1 and V is TRBV14; 11 bases line up with TRBD1. Germline CDR1 reads SGHDN; CDR2 reads FVKESK. The CDR3 contains 17 residues. Trimming cost V 1 base and J 7 bases; bases outside gene matches: 9. CDR3 bases: TGTGCCAGCAGCCAAGTACCCGGACAGGGGGCATGGAATGAGCAGTTCTTC. Amino acids: CASSQVPGQGAWNEQFF.

The rearrangement joins TRBV2 to TRBJ2-3; 9 nucleotides match TRBD2. The V segment lost 7 bases and the J segment 2 bases; nucleotides outside the gene matches: 4. CDR1 is SNHLY and CDR2 is FYNNEI in the germline V gene. The CDR3 contains 14 residues. The CDR3: CASTQRGVTDTQYF. CDR3 bases: TGTGCCAGCACCCAGCGGGGGGTCACAGATACGCAGTATTTT.

The chain combines TRBV10-3 with TRBJ1-1; D call uncertain. This CDR3 spans 15 amino acids. Trimming removed 0 bases at V and 1 base at J, with 9 bases between. Germline assignment: CDR1 ENHRY and CDR2 SYGVKD. DNA for the CDR3: TGTGCCATCAGTGAGTCTCGGGGTGGGAACACTGAAGCTTTCTTT. Its protein product is CAISESRGGNTEAFF.

This chain joins TRBV11-2 and TRBJ2-3; D remains ambiguous. Germline V gene sequence: CDR1 SGHAT, CDR2 FQNNGV. V was cut by 5 bases and J by 0 bases, with 3 bases left in between. CDR3 size: 12 residues. The CDR3 here is CASSPSTDTQYF. CDR3 sequence (DNA): TGTGCCAGCAGCCCCAGCACAGATACGCAGTATTTT. The full variable domain, in which reference TRBV11-2 and TRBJ2-3 provide the parts outside the CDR3, is EAGVAQSPRYKIIEKRQSVAFWCNPISGHATLYWYQQILGQGPKLLIQFQNNGVVDDSQLPKDRFSAERLKGVDSTLKIQPAKLEDSAVYLCASSPSTDTQYFGPGTRLTVL.

The chain links TRBV4-1 to TRBJ1-4, with D possibly being TRBD1 (6 bases). The length of the CDR3 is 14 residues. Per the germline V gene, CDR1 is MGHRA and CDR2 is YSYEKL. V lost 1 base and J 8 bases, leaving 11 bases between the germline ends. This chain's CDR3 is CASSQGQVKEKLFF. The CDR3 DNA reads TGCGCCAGCAGCCAAGGACAGGTTAAGGAAAAACTGTTTTTT.

The V and J genes are TRBV5-1 and TRBJ2-1; D remains ambiguous. This CDR3 spans 14 amino acids. V lost 1 base and J lost 5, with 10 bases in between. Per germline, CDR1 SGHRS and CDR2 YFSETQ. CDR3 bases: TGCGCCAGCAGCTTGTGGGAACGGCACAATGAGCAGTTCTTC. It specifies CASSLWERHNEQFF.

As concerns this clone: This clone may be a read error of a much larger clone one base away. The gene calls are TRBV3-1 (or the pseudogene TRBV3-2) and TRBJ2-7; D gene uncertain. V lost 5 bases and J 0 bases, leaving 2 bases between the germline ends. Germline values: CDR1 LGHDT, CDR2 YNNKEL (reference sequence). This CDR3 is 11 amino acids long. The CDR3 DNA is TGTGCCAGCAGCGCCTCCTACGAGCAGTACTTC. It yields the protein CASSASYEQYF.

This clone was counted only a few times. CDR3 sequence reads: CASSDMTGEEQYF. CDR3 nucleotide sequence: TGTGCCAGCAGTGACATGACAGGGGAGGAGCAGTACTTC. V gene TRBV6-1 combines with J gene TRBJ2-7; 8 bases agree with TRBD1. CDR3 length: 13 amino acids. Germline values: CDR1 MNHNS, CDR2 SASEGT. After removal of 3 bases from V and 7 bases from J, the junction contained 5 bases not matched to a gene.

V gene TRBV29-1 combines with J gene TRBJ1-2; D is unresolved. The length of the CDR3 is 14 residues. The V end lost 5 bases, the J end lost 8 bases, and 21 bases lay between the germline ends. The germline V gene has CDR1 SQVTM and CDR2 ANQGSEA. The CDR3: CSVLHRAQVGGYTF. The CDR3 DNA is TGCAGCGTTCTTCATCGCGCCCAGGTAGGCGGCTACACCTTC.

The chain carries TRBV30 and TRBJ1-5, with a tentative D call TRBD1 (5 bases). Deletions cut 8 bases from V and 5 bases from J, with 13 bases between. Germline V gene sequence: CDR1 GTSNPN, CDR2 SVGIG (reference sequence). The CDR3 is 12 amino acids. The CDR3 bases are TGTGCCGGGCGGGGGTCTGATCAGCCCCAGCATTTT. Its protein is CAGRGSDQPQHF.

The chain employs TRBV18 and TRBJ1-2; 7 bases are shared with TRBD1. J lost 0 bases, V lost 2 bases, and 15 bases had no gene match. Germline CDR1 reads KGHSH; CDR2 reads LQKENI. CDR3 length equals 19 residues. The CDR3, as DNA: TGTGCCAGCTCACCAAGAACAGGGGCCCCACCTGCCCCTAACTATGGCTACACCTTC. Amino acid sequence: CASSPRTGAPPAPNYGYTF. The variable domain in full, completed from reference TRBV18 and TRBJ1-2, reads NAGVMQNPRHLVRRRGQEARLRCSPMKGHSHVYWYRQLPEEGLKFMVYLQKENIIDESGMPKERFSAEFPKEGPSILRIQQVVRGDSAAYFCASSPRTGAPPAPNYGYTFGSGTRLTVV.

CDR3 sequence reads: CASSPTGVNYGYTF. CDR3 DNA: TGTGCCAGCAGCCCAACAGGGGTTAACTATGGCTACACCTTC. The J gene is TRBJ1-2, the V gene TRBV6-4; 7 bases match TRBD1. The CDR3 is 14 amino acids. Trimming removed 6 bases from V and 1 base from J; junction bases left unmatched: 5. Germline V gives CDR1 MRHNA, CDR2 SNTAGT.

This chain links TRBV5-4 with TRBJ1-3, with a possible D match to TRBD1 (6 bases). CDR1 and CDR2 from the germline V gene are SGHNT and YYREEE (reference sequence). The CDR3 is made up of 15 amino acids. The germline V and J ends were trimmed by 4 bases and 4 bases, with 15 bases remaining between them. The CDR3 DNA follows: TGTGCCAGCAGCCAGGACAGCAGGACCGGAAACACCATATATTTT. Its translation: CASSQDSRTGNTIYF.

The rearrangement uses TRBV6-5 and TRBJ1-2; a possible D gene is TRBD1 (5 bases). The CDR3 has 13 amino acids. Trimming took 7 bases from V and 5 from J, leaving 14 bases between them. Germline-derived CDR1 and CDR2 are MNHEY and SVGAGI. The CDR3 sequence is CASTGSDYYGYTF. The CDR3 DNA follows: TGTGCCAGCACAGGGTCGGACTATTATGGCTACACCTTC.

The chain carries TRBV2 and TRBJ1-2, with a tentative D call TRBD1 (5 bases). CDR1 SNHLY and CDR2 FYNNEI come from the germline V gene. The length of the CDR3 is 15 residues. Between the trimmed V and J ends, which lost 7 bases and 0 bases, there was a span of 15 bases. The CDR3 DNA reads TGTGCCAGCATGACAGAATACCTAGCTAACTATGGCTACACCTTC. It codes for CASMTEYLANYGYTF.

This sequence joins TRBV27 and TRBJ2-1; D not certain. The CDR3 covers 14 residues. Germline assignment: CDR1 MNHEY and CDR2 SMNVEV (reference sequence). The V end was cut by 6 bases, the J end by 0 bases, with 9 bases between. This chain's CDR3 is CASRDDLSYNEQFF. CDR3 in DNA: TGTGCCAGCAGGGACGACCTCTCCTACAATGAGCAGTTCTTC.

The gene calls are TRBV19 and TRBJ2-5; the D is unclear. With 6 bases removed from V and 1 base from J, the gap between germline ends came to 9 bases. The CDR3 extends over 13 amino acids. The germline CDR1 and CDR2 sequences are LNHDA and SQIVND (reference sequence). CDR3: CASRMRGQETQYF. In DNA form, the CDR3 reads TGTGCCAGTAGAATGAGAGGCCAAGAGACCCAGTACTTC.

This chain connects TRBV11-2 to TRBJ1-4; D remains ambiguous. This CDR3 is built from 17 residues. Trimming stripped 5 bases from V and 0 bases from J, with 16 bases between. From germline, CDR1 is SGHAT and CDR2 FQNNGV. The CDR3 nucleotides read TGTGCCAGCAGCCACCTTAACGCAGTTTCAACTAATGAAAAACTGTTTTTT. This sequence encodes CASSHLNAVSTNEKLFF.

The chain couples TRBV15 to TRBJ2-3; D uncertain. V gave up 5 bases and J gave up 9 bases, with 12 bases separating them. The germline V gene encodes CDR1 LNHNV and CDR2 YYDKDF (reference sequence). CDR3 length equals 12 residues. CDR3 protein: CATSRSSGTQYF. The CDR3 nucleotides are TGTGCCACCAGCCGGTCGTCTGGGACGCAGTATTTT.

The chain couples TRBV3-1 (or the pseudogene TRBV3-2) to TRBJ1-4; D is ambiguous. This CDR3 is built from 16 residues. With 0 bases removed from V and 3 bases from J, the gap between germline ends came to 11 bases. The germline V gene encodes CDR1 LGHDT and CDR2 YNNKEL (reference sequence). In DNA form, the CDR3 reads TGTGCCAGCAGCCAAGATCTGGGTACGGCTAATGAAAAACTGTTTTTT. Translating it yields CASSQDLGTANEKLFF.

This clone was picked up a small number of times. The rearrangement links TRBV5-1 to TRBJ2-7; TRBD2 matches at 9 bases. This CDR3 spans 17 amino acids. Germline CDR1 reads SGHRS; CDR2 reads YFSETQ. Losses at the gene ends were 4 bases for V and 3 bases for J; bases not matched to a gene: 14. DNA of the CDR3: TGCGCCAGCAGCCAAGACTCCTATAGCGGGGGCCTCTACGAGCAGTACTTC. Residues: CASSQDSYSGGLYEQYF.

V gene TRBV18 combines with J gene TRBJ1-1; no definite D call. This CDR3 region has 15 residues. CDR1 and CDR2 (germline): KGHSH, LQKENI. The V and J ends lost 3 bases and 4 bases respectively, with 15 bases between them. Written as DNA, the CDR3 is TGTGCCAGCTCACCGACCCCGGACGGTGGCACTGAAGCTTTCTTT. It codes for CASSPTPDGGTEAFF.